The T cell receptor (beta chain) under discussion was sequenced for a study of graft-versus-host responses after intestinal transplantation. Study-wide findings and caveats: Association was observed between peak circulating GvH clone levels and early post-transplant HvG declines. High graft-versus-host to host-versus-graft clonal ratios were seen in allografts of patients with graft-donor T cell macrochimerism.

With V trimmed by 0 bases and J by 2 bases, 6 bases remained unmatched. The CDR3 length is 16 residues. Germline V CDR1 and CDR2: KGHSH, LQKENI. Data came from immunoSEQ multiplex PCR; TCRdb stores just in-frame clones and leaves some out. The sample includes approximately 71,000 clones, around 90% of them seen just once. As for this clone: Its target is unknown.

The chain has TRBV18 and TRBJ2-7, with 8 bases fitting TRBD1. This TCR derives from a human donor who received an intestinal transplant. The sequences come from unstimulated CD8+ T cells sorted from spleen or lymph node cells, collected before intestinal transplant. Here the CDR3 DNA reads TGTGCCAGCTCACCACCGGGACAGGACGGGCCCTACGAGCAGTACTTC. Its protein product is CASSPPGQDGPYEQYF.